One T cell receptor (beta chain) is described in this entry. This specimen comes from a study of radiation and T cells in renal cell carcinoma. The table came from immunoSEQ multiplex PCR; TCRdb's copy has only in-frame clones and leaves some out. The sample lists fewer than 200,000 clones, 88% occurring once. Germline CDR1 LGHNT, CDR2 FRNRAP. CDR3 size: 16 residues. Trimming took off 4 bases at V and 1 base at J, with 14 bases between the two ends. This sample's time point: blood 4 weeks post-SBRT, at nephrectomy. Treatment meaning: 15 Gy SBRT to primary tumor, nephrectomy 4 weeks later. Nephrectomy followed 15 Gy stereotactic body radiation by 4 weeks.

The source is a woman aged 45-65 years with renal cell carcinoma. V gene TRBV12-5 combines with J gene TRBJ1-5, with D possibly TRBD1 on 5 matching bases. Sequenced material: blood, taken from a patient whose treatment included radiotherapy and nephrectomy. The CDR3 is CASGSRVGVSNQPQHF. The CDR3 DNA is TGTGCTAGTGGTTCCAGGGTTGGCGTAAGCAATCAGCCCCAGCATTTT.